What follows is one T cell receptor beta chain and its context. This receptor's antigen is unknown. Base-call qualities are not available, and no considerably larger clone is one nucleotide away. In the prospective study, participants were about 18 to 90 years old, resided in about two dozen geographic areas of the United States, and were enrolled through a virtual design. Cohort assignment in the prospective study relied on participant-reported clinical history from a screening survey and a study questionnaire. Exposed participants were defined as having been in contact with someone with a PCR-confirmed or clinician-diagnosed COVID-19 case within 2 weeks of study entry. In the prospective study, whole blood, serum and a nasopharyngeal or oropharyngeal swab were collected from each participant by mobile phlebotomists. Participants in the prospective study had the option to provide additional blood draws and questionnaires over an approximately 2-month period. Before DNA extraction, prospective study blood samples were shipped either frozen or at room temperature.

TCRbeta CDR3 regions were amplified from genomic DNA by means of the immunoSEQ Assay, a bias-controlled multiplex PCR. In the paper's pipeline: Within the assay, amplification of reference gene primers was used to estimate how many nucleated cells each sample contained. To quantify the absolute abundance of each unique TCRbeta CDR3 rearrangement, sequence reads were collapsed and filtered. Productive Simpson clonality was computed per sample as the square root of Simpson's diversity index over productive rearrangements. TCRdb retrieved this table from immuneACCESS and kept in-frame rearrangements only. Not all clones are present; in checked studies, unresolved V genes account for under half, and no reason is known for the remainder. V and J calls and clone size are as listed in that table; D and trimming were resolved from the DNA. The sample has 200,000 to 250,000 clones on record, 90% of them singletons. Of the sample, over 13% is held by the ten largest clones.

The germline ends are 12 bases apart after V is trimmed by 6 bases and J by 7 bases. In the germline V gene, CDR1 corresponds to SGHTA and CDR2 to FQGNSA. There are 13 amino acids in the CDR3, from cysteine to phenylalanine inclusive. The kept DNA is CDR3 alone, 39 bases in frame from the first base. These data originate in a study of blood T cell repertoires in COVID-19 (dated by TCRdb to 2019 to 2021). In the study overall: Collaborator samples came from the United States, Italy and Spain and covered acute and convalescent phases of COVID-19. Samples were obtained from the ongoing ImmuneRACE study (first 160 participants) and from 1,254 subjects provided by 6 global collaborators. Deeply sampled blood TCRbeta repertoires from subjects exposed to, actively infected with, or recovered from COVID-19 were included in the dataset. Sample metadata almost always included a de-identified subject ID, COVID-19 status, age in years and sex. The prospective study material was composed of cDNA or gDNA derived from T cells, B-cell-depleted T cells, or PBMCs. Where HLA class I and class II types were available, the types were taken from metadata supplied by the sample provider, not from assay-based typing. A freely available public database, intended as a resource for researchers studying the immune response to SARS-CoV-2, is where the repertoires were released.

The investigation overall reported the following: The amount of clinical and demographic metadata varied by source and participant and was provided uncurated.

The chain links TRBV7-2 with TRBJ1-4; D gene: possibly TRBD1, on 5 matching bases. The receptor comes from a man aged 25-45 years who had been exposed to COVID-19. Sequenced input: PBMCs or T cells enriched from blood (not recorded which). Here the CDR3 is given as CASSITGSEKLFF. At the DNA level, the sequence is TGTGCCAGCAGTATTACAGGATCTGAAAAACTGTTTTTT.